This T cell receptor beta chain was sequenced for a study of blood T cell repertoires in COVID-19 (dated by TCRdb to 2018 to 2020). Looking at the study overall: The collaborator samples originated in the United States, Italy and Spain and spanned the acute and convalescent phases of COVID-19. The repertoires were released in a freely available public database meant as a resource for research on the immune response to SARS-CoV-2. Where HLA class I and class II types were available, the types were taken from metadata supplied by the sample provider, not from assay-based typing. Subjects who had been exposed to COVID-19, were actively infected with it, or had recovered from it provided the deeply sampled blood TCRbeta repertoires that made up the dataset. Sample metadata almost always included a de-identified subject ID, COVID-19 status, age in years and sex. Samples came from the ongoing ImmuneRACE study (first 160 participants) plus 1,254 subjects from 6 global collaborators. The material from the prospective study consisted of cDNA or gDNA derived from T cells, B-cell-depleted T cells, or PBMCs.

Whole blood was collected in K2EDTA tubes by collaborating institutions according to the institutions' own protocols. For TCRbeta analysis, collaborators shipped samples as frozen whole blood, isolated PBMCs, or DNA extracted from either of those sample types. Study-wide conclusions, independent of this receptor: The quantity of clinical and demographic metadata differed by source and by participant and was supplied without curation.

There are 16 amino acids in the CDR3, from cysteine to phenylalanine inclusive. Only the CDR3 portion is preserved as DNA: 48 bases, with reading frame beginning at the first base. Based on the germline V gene, the CDR1 and CDR2 sequences are SGHTA and FQGNSA. Germline trimming: 2 bases from V, 1 base from J; junction bases outside gene matches: 6. With regard to this clone: What antigen it recognizes has not been identified. The sample holds no much larger clone one base away, and base qualities are not on file.

The immunoSEQ Assay, a bias-controlled multiplex PCR, was used to amplify TCRbeta CDR3 regions from genomic DNA. As for the original processing: Within the assay, amplification of reference gene primers was used to estimate how many nucleated cells each sample contained. To quantify the absolute abundance of each unique TCRbeta CDR3 rearrangement, sequence reads were collapsed and filtered. For each sample, productive Simpson clonality was calculated as the square root of Simpson's diversity index across productive rearrangements. TCRdb re-hosts the immuneACCESS table, in-frame sequences only. Its copies lack some clones; in the studies checked, an unresolved V gene accounts for under half of them, and the cause for the rest is not known. The D gene and trimming were derived from the DNA, and the V and J assignments and clone size from that table. Across this sample there are some 180,000 clones, with more than 75% seen only once. The ten largest clones represent roughly 7.8% of the sample.

The chain employs TRBV7-2 and TRBJ1-1; TRBD1 agrees with 8 junctional bases. Specimen: peripheral blood. The sequence was collected from a woman aged 50 to 60 with active or convalescent COVID-19. The sequenced DNA is TGTGCCAGCAGCTTACACGCGGGACAGGCGAACACTGAAGCTTTCTTT. It specifies CASSLHAGQANTEAFF.